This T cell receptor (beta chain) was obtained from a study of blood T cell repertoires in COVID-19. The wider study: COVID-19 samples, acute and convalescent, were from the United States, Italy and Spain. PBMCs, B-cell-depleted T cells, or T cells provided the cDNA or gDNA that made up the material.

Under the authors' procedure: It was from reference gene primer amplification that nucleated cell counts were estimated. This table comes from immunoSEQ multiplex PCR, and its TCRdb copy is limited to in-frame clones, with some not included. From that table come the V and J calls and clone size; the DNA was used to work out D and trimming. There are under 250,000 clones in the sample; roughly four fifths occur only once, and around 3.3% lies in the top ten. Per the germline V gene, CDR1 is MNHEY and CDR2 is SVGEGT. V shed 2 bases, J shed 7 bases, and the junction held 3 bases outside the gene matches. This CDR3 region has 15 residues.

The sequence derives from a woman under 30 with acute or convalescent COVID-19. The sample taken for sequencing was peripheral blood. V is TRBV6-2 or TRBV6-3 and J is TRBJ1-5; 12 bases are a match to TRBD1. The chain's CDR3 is CASSYGGQGAQPQHF. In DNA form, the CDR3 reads TGTGCCAGCAGTTACGGGGGACAGGGGGCGCAGCCCCAGCATTTT.